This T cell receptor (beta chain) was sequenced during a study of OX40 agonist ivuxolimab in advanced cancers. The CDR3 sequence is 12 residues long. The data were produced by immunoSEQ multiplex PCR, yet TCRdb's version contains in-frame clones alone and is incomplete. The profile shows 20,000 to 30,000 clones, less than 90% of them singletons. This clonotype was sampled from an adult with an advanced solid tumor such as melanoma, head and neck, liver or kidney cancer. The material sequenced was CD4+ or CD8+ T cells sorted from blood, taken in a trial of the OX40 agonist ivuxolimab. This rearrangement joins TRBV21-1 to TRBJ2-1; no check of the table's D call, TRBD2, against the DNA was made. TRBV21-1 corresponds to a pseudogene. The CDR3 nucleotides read TGTGCCAGCATTAGCGGGAGCAATGAGCAGTTCTTC. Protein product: CASISGSNEQFF.